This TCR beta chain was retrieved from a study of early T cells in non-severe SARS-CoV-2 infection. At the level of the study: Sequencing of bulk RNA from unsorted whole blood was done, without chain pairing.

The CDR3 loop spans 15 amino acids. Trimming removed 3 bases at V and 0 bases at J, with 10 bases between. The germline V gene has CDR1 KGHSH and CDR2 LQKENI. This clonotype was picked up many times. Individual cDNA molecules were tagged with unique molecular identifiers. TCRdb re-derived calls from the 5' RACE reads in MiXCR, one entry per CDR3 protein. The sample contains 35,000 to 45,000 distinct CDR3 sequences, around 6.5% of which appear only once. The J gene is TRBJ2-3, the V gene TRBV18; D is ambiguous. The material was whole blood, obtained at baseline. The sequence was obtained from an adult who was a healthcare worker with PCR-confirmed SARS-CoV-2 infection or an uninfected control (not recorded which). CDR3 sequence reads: CASSPLRASTDTQYF. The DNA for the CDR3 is TGTGCCAGCTCACCTTTACGGGCTAGCACAGATACGCAGTATTTT.